This TCR beta chain stems from a study of OX40 agonist ivuxolimab in advanced cancers. Study-level background: Participants, approximately 83% male, averaged roughly 55 years of age, ranging from about 23 to 85. General study findings and limits: Expanded clones were, on average, more numerous among CD8+ T cells than CD4+.

As concerns this clone: What it binds is not known.

V dropped 6 bases and J dropped 6 bases, with 15 bases sitting between them. This CDR3 spans 13 amino acids. The germline V gene encodes CDR1 MNHEY and CDR2 SVGAGI. Data came from immunoSEQ multiplex PCR; TCRdb stores just in-frame clones and leaves some out. The table shows over 50,000 clones, with 82% occurring only once. Sequencing used CD4+ or CD8+ T cells sorted from blood, obtained in a trial of the OX40 agonist ivuxolimab. The chain has TRBV6-5 and TRBJ2-7; maybe TRBD2 (6 bases). This receptor was identified in an adult with an advanced solid tumor such as melanoma, head and neck, liver or kidney cancer. The CDR3 DNA is TGTGCCAGCAGGGACCTGTCGGGGGTCGAGCAGTACTTC. Its translation is CASRDLSGVEQYF.